Below, 8 T cell receptor beta chains from the same sample are listed, as sequenced in a study of T cells in Graves' hyperthyroidism and ophthalmopathy. There were TCR beta CDR3 regions amplified from RNA transcripts. TCR CDR3 underwent first-round RT-PCR with the HTBI primer set. One entry per CDR3 protein results from TCRdb running MiXCR on the multiplex PCR reads. The repertoire has a few hundred thousand distinct CDR3 sequences, about 15% of them found once; the top ten carry about 30%. Sequencing was carried out using blood. Every receptor here comes from a woman aged 25 to 45 with Graves' hyperthyroidism.

This clonotype was seen many times. The chain couples TRBV5-1 to TRBJ2-2; D call uncertain. The CDR3 covers 15 residues. V lost 6 bases, J lost 0 bases, and 12 bases lay in between. Germline lookup yields CDR1 SGHRS and CDR2 YFSETQ. CDR3 sequence (DNA): TGCGCCAGCAAATTGGACCCCGCGAACACCGGGGAGCTGTTTTTT. Translation gives CASKLDPANTGELFF.

The chain links TRBV20-1 to TRBJ1-1; D uncertain. CDR1 is DFQATT, CDR2 SNEGSKA, per germline (reference sequence). The CDR3 runs 12 residues. With 7 bases removed from V and 1 base from J, the gap between germline ends came to 10 bases. The DNA for the CDR3 is TGCAGTGTTCGGCAGCCGAACACTGAAGCTTTCTTT. As protein: CSVRQPNTEAFF.

This chain joins TRBV5-1 and TRBJ2-3; D gene uncertain. The germline gives CDR1 SGHRS, CDR2 YFSETQ. Trimming took off 4 bases at V and 2 bases at J, with 17 bases between the two ends. This CDR3 spans 16 amino acids. CDR3 loop: CASSRSLSGDTDTQYF. As DNA, the CDR3 is TGCGCCAGCAGCCGAAGCTTGTCAGGAGACACAGATACGCAGTATTTT.

This clonotype has ten or more counts. The chain combines TRBV11-2 with TRBJ2-3; D might be TRBD2 (6 bases). The CDR3 has 16 amino acids. The ends were cut back, 6 bases at V and 5 bases at J, with 21 bases in the middle. Germline loops: CDR1 SGHAT, CDR2 FQNNGV. The CDR3 is CASRPVKRRVRDTQYF. The CDR3 region has the DNA TGTGCCAGCAGGCCCGTCAAGAGGAGGGTGCGAGATACGCAGTATTTT.

The table lists this clonotype with many counts. The chain employs TRBV3-1 and TRBJ2-3; D gene unclear. Trimming shortened V by 0 bases and J by 4 bases, and 11 bases separated the two germline ends. Germline V gene lookup returns CDR1 LGHDT and CDR2 YNNKEL (reference sequence). This CDR3 spans 15 amino acids. The CDR3 region has the DNA TGTGCCAGCAGCCAAGATTATATAGGAGCAGATACGCAGTATTTT. It is translated as CASSQDYIGADTQYF.

The CDR3: CASSLGLGYQETQYF. The CDR3 coding sequence is TGTGCCAGCAGCTTGGGATTGGGGTACCAAGAGACCCAGTACTTC. The V and J genes are TRBV5-8 and TRBJ2-5; D is unclear. Per the germline V gene, CDR1 is SGHTS and CDR2 is YDEGEE. V lost 0 bases to trimming and J lost 0 bases, with 9 bases between them. CDR3 length: 15 residues.

On this clonotype itself: A much larger clone lies a single base off, so this may be a read error. Here the CDR3 omits its conserved ending phenylalanine or tryptophan, so a read error is the likely source. V is TRBV11-3 and J is TRBJ2-7; D is uncertain. This CDR3 has 13 amino acids. Germline-derived CDR1 and CDR2 are SGHNT and YENEEA. Trimming removed 4 bases from V and 6 bases from J, with 13 bases in between. CDR3 DNA: TGTGCCAGCAGCTCAGAATTAGGTTCCGAGCAGTACCTC. Translation gives CASSSELGSEQYL.

With regard to this clonotype: One end of the junction fails to match germline, which may point to a read error. This chain links TRBV20-1 with TRBJ2-3, with 7 nucleotides matching TRBD1. This CDR3 spans 11 amino acids. Germline CDR1 reads DFQATT; CDR2 reads SNEGSKA (reference sequence). The CDR3 sequence: CSASGTDTQCF. CDR3 nucleotides: TGCAGTGCTAGTGGGACAGATACGCAGTGTTTT.